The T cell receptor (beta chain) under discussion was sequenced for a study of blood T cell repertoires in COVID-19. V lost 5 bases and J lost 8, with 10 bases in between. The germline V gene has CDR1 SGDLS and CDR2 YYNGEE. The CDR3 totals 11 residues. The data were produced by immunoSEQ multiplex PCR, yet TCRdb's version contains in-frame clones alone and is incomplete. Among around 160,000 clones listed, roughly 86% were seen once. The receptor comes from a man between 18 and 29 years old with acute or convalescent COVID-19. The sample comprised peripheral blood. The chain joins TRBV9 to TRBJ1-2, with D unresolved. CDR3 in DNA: TGTGCCAGCAGTCTTTTCGGGGGCTACACCTTC. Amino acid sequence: CASSLFGGYTF. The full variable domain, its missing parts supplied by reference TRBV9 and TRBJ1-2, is DSGVTQTPKHLITATGQRVTLRCSPRSGDLSVYWYQQSLDQGLQFLIQYYNGEERAKGNILERFSAQQFPDLHSELNLSSLELGDSALYFCASSLFGGYTFGSGTRLTVV.